This TCR beta chain was captured in a study of T cells in localized non-small cell lung cancer (dated by TCRdb to 2020 to 2022). Context from the whole study: T cell repertoires of approximately 250 early-stage NSCLC patients were analyzed, with tumors being compared against uninvolved tumor-adjacent lungs. The cohort was made up of around 250 treatment-naive NSCLC patients whose localized lung tumors had been resected. The mean age of the NSCLC patients was just over 65 years, with approximately 130 men and around 100 women.

The count of this clone is one. There is no known antigen for this receptor. Base quality data are lacking; no much larger clone is found one base away. At diagnosis, peripheral blood, uninvolved tumor-adjacent lung and tumor were collected and stored as a combination of fresh-frozen and FFPE material. For TCR repertoire profiling, the blood samples were analyzed as peripheral blood mononuclear cells. V drops 5 bases and J drops 3 bases, leaving 14 bases in between. The CDR3 goes from the cysteine to the phenylalanine over 14 residues. CDR3 DNA is the only sequence kept; it has 42 bases, read in frame from the first base. Sequences SEHNR (CDR1) and FQNEAQ (CDR2) are obtained from the germline V gene (reference sequence). TCR beta CDR3 regions were sequenced from DNA using the immunoSEQ Assay. For the original study's pipeline: To compute T cell density, TCR beta template counts were normalized to usable DNA, which was estimated by amplifying housekeeping genes. Using the preseqR package, richness was estimated by extrapolating to 120,000 templates for tissue samples and 400,000 templates for PBMC samples. Clonality was taken to be one minus Pielou's evenness. Differential abundance testing on productive amino-acid clonotypes, with a minimum total count of 5 and an alpha of 0.1, was used to identify tissue-enriched TCRs. The Jaccard Index and the Morisita Overlap Index were used to measure how much the repertoires overlapped between compartments. GLIPH grouped TCR beta CDR3s together with public tetramer-defined viral CDR3s, and a viral motif had to include at least three viral sequences and also show V-gene enrichment. TCRdb re-hosts the immuneACCESS table, in-frame sequences only. Its copies lack some clones; in the studies checked, an unresolved V gene accounts for under half of them, and the cause for the rest is not known. V, J and clone size are those of that table, while D and trimming were read from the DNA. The sample contains tens of thousands of clones, about 84% of them found a single time. Approximately 9.6% of the sample is taken by the ten largest.

What the work shows at the level of the full study, not this receptor alone: Higher T cell density in blood was associated with longer overall survival, whereas higher clonality in adjacent lung was associated with shorter survival. The highest T cell clonality was observed in uninvolved tumor-adjacent lung, where clonality exceeded that of tumor, suggesting that antigenic responses were more focused in uninvolved tumor-adjacent lung. Of the top 100 tumor clones, a median of around 57 were detected in paired uninvolved adjacent lung; 28 were also among that lung's top 100. Multi-region tumor sequencing was not performed, so intratumor heterogeneity could not be excluded. Because of the exploratory design, TCR variables were selected using unadjusted p-values without false-discovery rate correction.

This receptor was obtained from a female donor older than 55 with stage I lung adenocarcinoma. Material: peripheral blood, obtained before any cancer treatment. The V and J segments used are TRBV7-9 and TRBJ2-7, with a tentative D gene TRBD1 over 7 matching bases. The CDR3 protein sequence reads: CASSPPRGVYEQYF. In nucleotides, the sequence is TGTGCCAGCAGCCCTCCCAGGGGGGTCTACGAGCAGTACTTC.